These 27 T cell receptor beta chains were sequenced from one sample in a study of technical replicates of blood from a few donors. The data were produced by immunoSEQ multiplex PCR, yet TCRdb's version contains in-frame clones alone and is incomplete. The data hold tens of thousands of clones, with roughly 95% observed a single time. Sequenced input: PBMCs. Every receptor here comes from a human donor in good health. Some clones in this sample may be carry-over from other donors' samples.

This rearrangement joins TRBV30 to TRBJ2-4; no firm D call. The germline V gene encodes CDR1 GTSNPN and CDR2 SVGIG (reference sequence). Trimming stripped 8 bases from V and 1 base from J, with 6 bases between. CDR3 length equals 11 residues. CDR3 sequence: CATRAKNIQYF. Written as DNA, the CDR3 is TGTGCCACCCGGGCCAAAAACATTCAGTACTTC.

J is TRBJ2-7 and V is TRBV10-1; tentative D call: TRBD1 (5 bases). The CDR3 extends over 13 amino acids. Trimming pared 6 bases from V and 3 bases from J, leaving 12 bases between. The germline V gene has CDR1 WNHNN and CDR2 SYGVQD (reference sequence). CDR3 in DNA: TGCGCCAGCAGGGGCCCAGACAGCTACGAGCAGTACTTC. Translation: CASRGPDSYEQYF.

The rearrangement joins TRBV7-6 to TRBJ2-3, with D possibly TRBD2 on 6 matching bases. The CDR3 is 18 residues long. The germline V gene has CDR1 SGHVS and CDR2 FNYEAQ. V lost 1 base, J lost 3 bases, and 20 bases lay in between. The CDR3 nucleotides are TGTGCCAGCAGCTTAGACCCCGGGAGAGACGTGAGAACAGATACGCAGTATTTT. It specifies CASSLDPGRDVRTDTQYF.

The V gene is TRBV6-1, the J gene TRBJ2-7; 7 nucleotides line up with TRBD1. The CDR3 has 14 residues. J lost 7 bases, V lost 8 bases, and 14 bases had no gene match. CDR1 is MNHNS and CDR2 is SASEGT in the germline V gene. The CDR3 DNA is TGTGCCAGCTCATTGTACGGAACAGGGGTTGAGCAGTACTTC. Translation: CASSLYGTGVEQYF.

The V gene is TRBV7-2, the J gene TRBJ1-5; D is undetermined. The CDR3 length is 13 residues. Germline CDR1 and CDR2: SGHTA and FQGNSA. V dropped 5 bases and J dropped 6 bases, with 11 bases sitting between them. CDR3 DNA sequence: TGTGCCAGCAGCCCGCAGACACTTCAGCCCCAGCATTTT. Translation: CASSPQTLQPQHF. Together with reference TRBV7-2 and TRBJ1-5, the CDR3 gives the full variable domain: GAGVSQSPSNKVTEKGKDVELRCDPISGHTALYWYRQSLGQGLEFLIYFQGNSAPDKSGLPSDRFSAERTGGSVSTLTIQRTQQEDSAVYLCASSPQTLQPQHFGDGTRLSIL.

In this sample, this clone turned up once. This chain connects TRBV11-2 to TRBJ2-7; 7 bases are shared with TRBD2. The V segment lost 6 bases and the J segment 1 base; nucleotides outside the gene matches: 9. CDR3 length: 15 residues. CDR1 and CDR2 (germline): SGHAT, FQNNGV. Here the CDR3 reads CASRPIAGESYEQYF. The CDR3 nucleotides read TGTGCCAGCAGGCCAATAGCGGGCGAATCCTACGAGCAGTACTTC. Looking up the rest from reference TRBV11-2 and TRBJ2-7 gives the full variable domain: EAGVAQSPRYKIIEKRQSVAFWCNPISGHATLYWYQQILGQGPKLLIQFQNNGVVDDSQLPKDRFSAERLKGVDSTLKIQPAKLEDSAVYLCASRPIAGESYEQYFGPGTRLTVT.

This clone appeared a single time. V gene TRBV9 combines with J gene TRBJ2-2, with no clear D. CDR3 length: 14 residues. V lost 2 bases and J 4 bases, leaving 9 bases between the germline ends. The germline CDR1 and CDR2 sequences are SGDLS and YYNGEE. The DNA for the CDR3 is TGTGCCAGCAGCGTGGGCCTTGGCACCGGGGAGCTGTTTTTT. Protein: CASSVGLGTGELFF.

The V and J genes are TRBV6-5 and TRBJ2-2, with a weak D call TRBD1 (6 bases). Germline V lookup: CDR1 MNHEY, CDR2 SVGAGI. The CDR3 spans 14 residues. Trimming removed 0 bases at V and 5 bases at J, with 7 bases between. The chain's CDR3 is CASSYSRGTGELFF. The DNA for the CDR3 is TGTGCCAGCAGTTACTCGAGGGGGACCGGGGAGCTGTTTTTT.

This chain uses TRBV6-5 with TRBJ1-1; 7 positions agree with TRBD1. V shed 4 bases, J shed 3 bases, and the junction held 8 bases outside the gene matches. The CDR3 is 15 residues long. The germline CDR1 and CDR2 sequences are MNHEY and SVGAGI. CDR3 coding DNA: TGTGCCAGCAGTTCCTACGAGGGGGCTGACACTGAAGCTTTCTTT. Encoded protein: CASSSYEGADTEAFF.

This chain links TRBV7-2 with TRBJ2-3, with D possibly TRBD1 on 6 matching bases. Trimming stripped 4 bases from V and 10 bases from J, with 18 bases between. CDR3 length equals 14 residues. Germline V gene lookup returns CDR1 SGHTA and CDR2 FQGNSA. The chain's CDR3 is CASSSRQVLQPQYF. The CDR3, as DNA: TGTGCCAGCAGCTCTAGACAGGTCCTCCAGCCGCAGTATTTT.

This rearrangement joins TRBV7-9 to TRBJ2-6, with D possibly matching TRBD2 (5 bases). Germline CDR1 and CDR2: SEHNR and FQNEAQ (reference sequence). The CDR3 has 13 amino acids. V was shortened by 11 bases and J by 4 bases, with 12 bases between the two germline ends. CDR3 sequence: CAGLNAGANVLTF. In DNA form, the CDR3 reads TGTGCCGGACTGAACGCAGGGGCCAACGTCCTGACTTTC.

The chain combines TRBV29-1 with TRBJ1-1; perhaps TRBD1 as D (5 bases). The length of the CDR3 is 12 residues. The V end lost 5 bases, the J end lost 5 bases, and 12 bases lay between the germline ends. Germline V gene lookup returns CDR1 SQVTM and CDR2 ANQGSEA. The CDR3 bases are TGCAGCGTTCAGGGTCGATTAACTGAAGCTTTCTTT. This codes for CSVQGRLTEAFF.

In its sample, this clone was seen once. The gene calls are TRBV5-1 and TRBJ2-5; possibly TRBD2 for D (5 bases). V was pared by 6 bases and J by 2 bases, with 11 bases between. This CDR3 spans 13 amino acids. Germline CDR1 reads SGHRS; CDR2 reads YFSETQ. The CDR3 DNA reads TGCGCCAGCAAAGAGGGATTTCAAGAGACCCAGTACTTC. It codes for CASKEGFQETQYF. Together with reference TRBV5-1 and TRBJ2-5, the CDR3 gives the full variable domain: KAGVTQTPRYLIKTRGQQVTLSCSPISGHRSVSWYQQTPGQGLQFLFEYFSETQRNKGNFPGRFSGRQFSNSRSEMNVSTLELGDSALYLCASKEGFQETQYFGPGTRLLVL.

This clone has just one count. The genes are TRBV25-1 and TRBJ2-3; 11 nucleotides agree with TRBD2. J gave up 3 bases and V 3 bases, and 5 bases lay outside the gene matches. This CDR3 contains 16 residues. Germline V gives CDR1 MGHDK, CDR2 SYGVNS. The CDR3 spells CASSDGLAGRTDTQYF. The CDR3 DNA reads as TGTGCCAGCAGTGATGGACTAGCGGGTAGGACAGATACGCAGTATTTT.

This rearrangement joins TRBV4-1 to TRBJ2-2; tentatively, D is TRBD2 (5 bases). CDR3 length: 15 amino acids. Trimming left V 4 bases short and J 0 bases short, with 9 bases between. CDR1 and CDR2 from the germline V gene are MGHRA and YSYEKL. The DNA for the CDR3 is TGCGCCAGCAGCCTGACCGGGGCGAACACCGGGGAGCTGTTTTTT. As protein: CASSLTGANTGELFF.

The V call is TRBV9, the J call TRBJ2-1; 7 bases fit TRBD1. The germline gives CDR1 SGDLS, CDR2 YYNGEE. With 3 bases clipped from V and 0 bases from J, the junction kept 3 bases outside the gene matches. CDR3 length: 15 residues. Here the CDR3 reads CASSAGQSSYNEQFF. DNA of the CDR3: TGTGCCAGCAGCGCGGGACAGAGCTCCTACAATGAGCAGTTCTTC.

The rearrangement uses TRBV5-4 and TRBJ2-1; TRBD1 might be the D (8 bases). Germline V lookup: CDR1 SGHNT, CDR2 YYREEE (reference sequence). Between the trimmed V and J ends, which lost 4 bases and 6 bases, there was a span of 14 bases. The length of the CDR3 is 14 residues. CDR3 coding DNA: TGTGCCAGCAGCCTACAGGGGGAGGGCAATGAGCAGTTCTTC. This codes for CASSLQGEGNEQFF. The complete variable domain, with remaining parts taken from reference TRBV5-4 and TRBJ2-1, reads ETGVTQSPTHLIKTRGQQVTLRCSSQSGHNTVSWYQQALGQGPQFIFQYYREEENGRGNFPPRFSGLQFPNYSSELNVNALELDDSALYLCASSLQGEGNEQFFGPGTRLTVL.

This chain joins TRBV12-5 and TRBJ1-1; TRBD1 is a possible D gene (5 bases). Germline loops: CDR1 LGHNT, CDR2 FRNRAP. The CDR3 sequence is 13 residues long. V dropped 1 base and J dropped 7 bases, with 10 bases sitting between them. The CDR3 is CASGLGTTLEAFF. The DNA for the CDR3 is TGTGCTAGTGGTTTGGGGACAACTCTTGAAGCTTTCTTT.

The chain combines TRBV25-1 with TRBJ1-1; 9 bases line up with TRBD1. J was trimmed by 5 bases and V by 4 bases; bases with no gene match: 11. Germline loops: CDR1 MGHDK, CDR2 SYGVNS. The CDR3 consists of 16 residues. Here the CDR3 reads CASSALMGQGRTEAFF. The CDR3 coding sequence is TGTGCCAGCAGTGCACTTATGGGACAGGGCCGAACTGAAGCTTTCTTT.

Written as DNA, the CDR3 is TGCGCCAGCAACTCCCTAGCGGGGACCTACGAGCAGTACTTC. The encoded protein is CASNSLAGTYEQYF. The rearrangement uses TRBV5-1 and TRBJ2-7; TRBD2 matches 9 bases. The germline gives CDR1 SGHRS, CDR2 YFSETQ. J was trimmed by 2 bases and V by 6 bases; bases with no gene match: 6. This CDR3 region has 14 residues.

The chain joins TRBV7-2 to TRBJ1-5; no reliable D call. Germline assignment: CDR1 SGHTA and CDR2 FQGNSA. V was cut by 5 bases and J by 2 bases, with 16 bases left in between. The CDR3 covers 16 residues. This chain's CDR3 is CASSPQPGVGNQPQHF. In DNA form, the CDR3 reads TGTGCCAGCAGCCCACAACCCGGGGTTGGCAATCAGCCCCAGCATTTT.

This chain connects TRBV15 to TRBJ2-7; perhaps TRBD1 as D (6 bases). The germline V and J ends were trimmed by 2 bases and 0 bases, with 8 bases remaining between them. This CDR3 region has 14 residues. CDR1 is LNHNV, CDR2 YYDKDF, per germline (reference sequence). CDR3 protein: CATSRPRGSYEQYF. CDR3 bases: TGTGCCACCAGCAGACCCAGGGGCTCCTACGAGCAGTACTTC.

The chain employs TRBV9 and TRBJ2-1, with 11 nucleotides matching TRBD2. Germline values: CDR1 SGDLS, CDR2 YYNGEE. V shed 3 bases, J shed 4 bases, and the junction held 9 bases outside the gene matches. The CDR3 length is 17 residues. The CDR3 DNA sequence: TGTGCCAGCAGCGCAGGCAGCGGGACTAGCGGTTACAATGAGCAGTTCTTC. This sequence encodes CASSAGSGTSGYNEQFF.

The rearrangement uses TRBV2 and TRBJ1-5, with a weak D call TRBD1 (5 bases). The CDR3 is 18 residues long. V lost 0 bases and J lost 3, with 18 bases in between. Per the germline V gene, CDR1 is SNHLY and CDR2 is FYNNEI. CDR3 amino acids: CASSEARVAGGVNQPQHF. CDR3 nucleotide sequence: TGTGCCAGCAGTGAAGCCCGCGTCGCAGGAGGGGTCAATCAGCCCCAGCATTTT.

This rearrangement joins TRBV6-5 to TRBJ1-1, with 9 bases identical to TRBD1. CDR1 MNHEY and CDR2 SVGAGI come from the germline V gene. This CDR3 spans 15 amino acids. The trim removed 6 bases at V and 4 bases at J, leaving 9 bases unmatched. The CDR3 coding sequence is TGTGCCAGCAGCTCCCGGGACAGGGCAGGCACTGAAGCTTTCTTT. Its protein product is CASSSRDRAGTEAFF.

This chain connects TRBV19 to TRBJ2-1, with a possible D match to TRBD2 (5 bases). The CDR3 totals 12 residues. Germline-derived CDR1 and CDR2 are LNHDA and SQIVND (reference sequence). CDR3 in amino acids: CLGKGVRNEQFF. CDR3 DNA sequence: TGTTTAGGAAAGGGAGTGCGGAATGAGCAGTTCTTC. Full variable domain (missing parts from reference TRBV19 and TRBJ2-1): DGGITQSPKYLFRKEGQNVTLSCEQNLNHDAMYWYRQDPGQGLRLIYYSQIVNDFQKGDIAEGYSVSREKKESFPLTVTSAQKNPTAFYLCLGKGVRNEQFFGPGTRLTVL.

The J gene is TRBJ2-7, the V gene TRBV27; D might be TRBD1 (5 bases). From germline, CDR1 is MNHEY and CDR2 SMNVEV (reference sequence). The CDR3 is 15 residues long. The germline V and J ends were trimmed by 2 bases and 0 bases, with 11 bases remaining between them. The CDR3 DNA is TGTGCCAGCAGTTTACGACAGCCTAGCTCCTACGAGCAGTACTTC. Translating it yields CASSLRQPSSYEQYF.